The 10 T cell receptor beta chains reported below all come from one sample, sequenced in a study of cytomegalovirus exposure and HLA in healthy donors. Vbeta (60) and Jbeta (13) primers were used in the PCR. Method: immunoSEQ multiplex PCR; TCRdb's copy keeps in-frame clones and lacks some. The table lists 78,000 or so clones, around 62% of them singletons. The specimen sequenced was PBMCs. The receptors originated from a male donor in good health and CMV-seropositive.

A word on this clone: The junction shows a germline mismatch at one end, possibly a read error. V is TRBV5-4 and J is TRBJ2-3, with D possibly being TRBD2 (6 bases). This CDR3 contains 15 residues. Germline V gene sequence: CDR1 SGHNT, CDR2 YYREEE (reference sequence). The CDR3 nucleotides read TGTACCAGCAGCTCGTTCGGGGGTAGCACAGATACGCAGTATTTT. Protein: CTSSSFGGSTDTQYF.

This clone has only one observation. The V call is TRBV5-6, the J call TRBJ1-5; no firm D call. Per the germline V gene, CDR1 is SGHDT and CDR2 is YYEEEE. This CDR3 is 14 amino acids long. V was clipped by 1 base and J by 2 bases, with 7 bases between them. The CDR3 region is CASSLFRGNQPQHF. The CDR3 coding sequence is TGTGCCAGCAGCTTGTTCCGAGGCAATCAGCCCCAGCATTTT. Full variable domain (remainder filled in from reference TRBV5-6 and TRBJ1-5): DAGVTQSPTHLIKTRGQQVTLRCSPKSGHDTVSWYQQALGQGPQFIFQYYEEEERQRGNFPDRFSGHQFPNYSSELNVNALLLGDSALYLCASSLFRGNQPQHFGDGTRLSIL.

This clone turned up a few times. J is TRBJ1-1 and V is TRBV7-9; 7 bases match TRBD1. Per germline, CDR1 SEHNR and CDR2 FQNEAQ (reference sequence). The CDR3 runs 12 residues. V shed 5 bases and J 6 bases; nucleotides not matched to a gene: 3. This chain's CDR3 is CASSAGTAEAFF. The CDR3 DNA sequence: TGTGCCAGCAGCGCCGGGACAGCTGAAGCTTTCTTT.

J is TRBJ2-3 and V is TRBV5-4; 7 bases are a match to TRBD1. This CDR3 comprises 16 residues. Per germline, CDR1 SGHNT and CDR2 YYREEE (reference sequence). Losses at the gene ends were 3 bases for V and 0 bases for J; bases not matched to a gene: 7. The CDR3 DNA follows: TGTGCCAGCAGCTCGTACAGGGGCGGGAGCACAGATACGCAGTATTTT. Translating gives CASSSYRGGSTDTQYF. The full variable domain, with the rest looked up from reference TRBV5-4 and TRBJ2-3, is ETGVTQSPTHLIKTRGQQVTLRCSSQSGHNTVSWYQQALGQGPQFIFQYYREEENGRGNFPPRFSGLQFPNYSSELNVNALELDDSALYLCASSSYRGGSTDTQYFGPGTRLTVL.

This clone was detected only once. The chain carries TRBV11-2 and TRBJ2-5; TRBD1 matches 7 bases. The CDR3 loop spans 14 amino acids. Germline V gene data show CDR1 as SGHAT and CDR2 as FQNNGV. V trimming: 5 bases; J trimming: 5 bases; junction bases outside the gene matches: 8. This chain's CDR3 is CASSPRQGWETQYF. The DNA for the CDR3 is TGTGCCAGCAGCCCAAGACAGGGCTGGGAGACCCAGTACTTC. Using reference TRBV11-2 and TRBJ2-5 for the parts outside the CDR3, the full variable domain is EAGVAQSPRYKIIEKRQSVAFWCNPISGHATLYWYQQILGQGPKLLIQFQNNGVVDDSQLPKDRFSAERLKGVDSTLKIQPAKLEDSAVYLCASSPRQGWETQYFGPGTRLLVL.

A few counts support this clone. The chain has TRBV6-5 and TRBJ2-3, with 9 bases lining up with TRBD2. V lost 4 bases to trimming and J lost 7 bases; unmatched junction nucleotides: 3. Germline V CDR1 and CDR2: MNHEY, SVGAGI. The CDR3 runs 13 residues. The CDR3 region is CASSSGLANTQYF. The CDR3 coding sequence is TGTGCCAGCAGTTCGGGACTAGCAAATACGCAGTATTTT.

V gene TRBV28 combines with J gene TRBJ2-3, with D perhaps matching TRBD1 (6 bases). The CDR3 spans 14 residues. Trimming cost V 6 bases and J 3 bases, with 13 bases left between them. Germline V CDR1 and CDR2: MDHEN, SYDVKM. The CDR3 sequence: CASREQGRTDTQYF. The CDR3 coding sequence is TGTGCCAGCAGGGAACAGGGTCGGACAGATACGCAGTATTTT.

The chain carries TRBV10-2 and TRBJ1-1; 7 nucleotides line up with TRBD1. CDR1 and CDR2 (germline): WSHSY, SAAADI. The length of the CDR3 is 17 residues. The J segment lost 11 bases and the V segment lost 0 bases, leaving 18 bases of the junction unmatched. This CDR3 reads CASSESPTGWSTFRAFF. The DNA of the CDR3 is TGCGCCAGCAGTGAGTCCCCGACAGGGTGGTCTACCTTCAGGGCTTTCTTT.

The rearrangement uses TRBV11-2 and TRBJ2-2; 7 bases line up with TRBD2. CDR3 size: 17 residues. Per germline, CDR1 SGHAT and CDR2 FQNNGV. The V gene end was trimmed by 1 base and the J gene end by 1 base; junction bases not matched to a gene: 6. CDR3 in DNA: TGTGCCAGCAGCTTAGTGTGGGGGGGGTTGAACACCGGGGAGCTGTTTTTT. As protein: CASSLVWGGLNTGELFF.

This chain links TRBV28 with TRBJ2-1; 7 nucleotides align to TRBD1. V lost 7 bases and J lost 4; bases outside the gene matches: 10. Germline values: CDR1 MDHEN, CDR2 SYDVKM. The CDR3 is 15 amino acids. The CDR3 DNA sequence: TGTGCCAGCACTTACCCCCCGACAGGGTACAATGAGCAGTTCTTC. This translates into CASTYPPTGYNEQFF.